The 29 T cell receptor beta chains in this list originate from one sample, sequenced in a study of T cell changes during pregnancy in multiple sclerosis (dated by TCRdb to the late 2010s). The library was obtained by the immunoSEQ multiplex PCR assay. TCRdb took over this immuneACCESS table, retaining in-frame rearrangements with V and J assigned. Such tables are incomplete; in checked studies, under half of the missing clones stem from an unresolved V gene, and the remainder is unexplained. A total of 36,000 or so clones appear in this sample, roughly 92% of them only once. The ten largest account for 1.2% of the sample. What was sequenced was PBMCs (not recorded whether the cells were cultured). The origin of the receptors is a female donor with multiple sclerosis, enrolled in a pregnancy study.

The chain has TRBV4-2 and TRBJ1-3, with D possibly matching TRBD1 (6 bases). Germline V gene lookup returns CDR1 LGHNA and CDR2 YNFKEQ. There are 16 residues in the CDR3. V lost 5 bases to trimming and J lost 1 base, with 15 bases between them. The CDR3 is CASSSYGGRSGNTIYF. The CDR3 nucleotides read TGTGCCAGCAGCAGTTACGGGGGGCGGTCTGGAAACACCATATATTTT.

The rearrangement links TRBV6-1 to TRBJ1-1; D perhaps matches TRBD1 (6 bases). V gave up 1 base and J gave up 4 bases, with 13 bases separating them. Germline V CDR1 and CDR2: MNHNS, SASEGT. CDR3 length equals 15 residues. The CDR3 spells CASSEVRGFSTEAFF. The CDR3 nucleotides read TGTGCCAGCAGTGAAGTCAGGGGTTTTAGCACTGAAGCTTTCTTT.

There are a few counts of this clone. V and J are TRBV5-1 and TRBJ2-7, with D tentatively TRBD2 (5 bases). CDR3 length: 13 amino acids. V lost 7 bases, J lost 3 bases, and 14 bases lay in between. CDR1 is SGHRS, CDR2 YFSETQ, per germline. The chain's CDR3 is CASAQAEYYEQYF. The CDR3 nucleotides read TGCGCCAGCGCACAAGCGGAGTACTACGAGCAGTACTTC.

The rearrangement uses TRBV28 and TRBJ2-7; D gene unclear. Trimming took off 6 bases at V and 3 bases at J, with 6 bases between the two ends. The CDR3 is 11 amino acids. The germline V gene encodes CDR1 MDHEN and CDR2 SYDVKM. In nucleotides, the CDR3 is TGTGCCAGCAGGCGCGACTACGAGCAGTACTTC. This translates into CASRRDYEQYF.

The chain is built from TRBV2 and TRBJ2-3; 9 nucleotides line up with TRBD2. The CDR3 is made up of 14 amino acids. J lost 5 bases, V lost 6 bases, and 6 bases had no gene match. Germline assignment: CDR1 SNHLY and CDR2 FYNNEI. The CDR3 sequence is CASRPGLAVDTQYF. The CDR3 DNA follows: TGTGCCAGCAGACCGGGACTAGCAGTAGATACGCAGTATTTT. Complete variable domain (other parts from reference TRBV2 and TRBJ2-3): EPEVTQTPSHQVTQMGQEVILRCVPISNHLYFYWYRQILGQKVEFLVSFYNNEISEKSEIFDDQFSVERPDGSNFTLKIRSTKLEDSAMYFCASRPGLAVDTQYFGPGTRLTVL.

This sequence joins TRBV6-5 and TRBJ2-5; D perhaps matches TRBD2 (6 bases). Deletions cut 7 bases from V and 5 bases from J, with 17 bases between. From germline, CDR1 is MNHEY and CDR2 SVGAGI. The CDR3 extends over 14 amino acids. The CDR3 DNA reads as TGTGCCAGCAACGGGGTGGGGCTAGCGGAGACCCAGTACTTC. It codes for CASNGVGLAETQYF.

The chain recombines TRBV10-3 with TRBJ1-3, with 8 bases lining up with TRBD1. Germline trimming cut 4 bases from V and 3 bases from J; bases unmatched to any gene: 8. The germline V gene encodes CDR1 ENHRY and CDR2 SYGVKD. The CDR3 runs 16 residues. Here the CDR3 DNA reads TGTGCCATCAGTGGGAACGGACAGGGAAGTGGAAACACCATATATTTT. It codes for CAISGNGQGSGNTIYF.

The chain links TRBV19 to TRBJ2-7; no clear D gene. CDR3 length equals 14 residues. The germline V gene has CDR1 LNHDA and CDR2 SQIVND (reference sequence). V was pared by 4 bases and J by 0 bases, with 10 bases between. In nucleotides, the CDR3 is TGTGCCAGTAGTAGAACAGCCGCCTCCTACGAGCAGTACTTC. Its protein is CASSRTAASYEQYF.

The V gene is TRBV5-4, the J gene TRBJ2-5, with 8 nucleotides matching TRBD2. V lost 0 bases and J lost 5; bases outside the gene matches: 12. Per germline, CDR1 SGHNT and CDR2 YYREEE (reference sequence). This CDR3 contains 17 residues. The CDR3 coding sequence is TGTGCCAGCAGCTTGGGGGCTAGCGGGCTTGCTGGGGAGACCCAGTACTTC. Translated: CASSLGASGLAGETQYF.

This sequence joins TRBV30 and TRBJ2-3; possibly TRBD2 for D (6 bases). CDR1 is GTSNPN, CDR2 SVGIG, per germline (reference sequence). The CDR3 extends over 13 amino acids. The V end was cut by 8 bases, the J end by 8 bases, with 20 bases between. The DNA of the CDR3 is TGTGCCCGAAGGTGGTCGGGGGACGGTACGCAGTATTTT. As protein: CARRWSGDGTQYF.

This chain's CDR3 is CASSQTGDRELFF. The CDR3 coding sequence is TGTGCCAGCAGCCAGACAGGAGACCGGGAGCTGTTTTTT. The chain combines TRBV11-2 with TRBJ2-2; D is perhaps TRBD1 (6 bases). V was trimmed by 5 bases and J by 9 bases, leaving 13 bases between them. The length of the CDR3 is 13 residues. CDR1 and CDR2 (germline): SGHAT, FQNNGV.

V gene TRBV5-8 combines with J gene TRBJ1-1; TRBD1 might be the D (5 bases). This CDR3 has 14 residues. The V end was cut by 5 bases, the J end by 1 base, with 12 bases between. Looked up from germline, CDR1 is SGHTS and CDR2 is YDEGEE. CDR3 bases: TGTGCCAGCAGAAAAACAGGAGCGAACACTGAAGCTTTCTTT. Translating gives CASRKTGANTEAFF.

This chain joins TRBV6-1 and TRBJ2-5; 8 nucleotides line up with TRBD1. V gave up 2 bases and J gave up 4 bases; unmatched junction bases: 9. Germline values: CDR1 MNHNS, CDR2 SASEGT. There are 16 residues in the CDR3. CDR3 sequence (DNA): TGTGCCAGCAGTGAAATGGAAGGACAGGGAGGAGAGACCCAGTACTTC. As protein: CASSEMEGQGGETQYF.

This clone was picked up a small number of times. This CDR3 reads CASSQGLADPYEQYF. The CDR3 DNA is TGTGCCAGCAGCCAAGGTCTAGCGGATCCCTACGAGCAGTACTTC. The genes are TRBV4-2 and TRBJ2-7; 7 bases agree with TRBD2. V lost 1 base, J lost 2 bases, and 5 bases stayed unmatched. Per the germline V gene, CDR1 is LGHNA and CDR2 is YNFKEQ. CDR3 length equals 15 residues.

The chain is built from TRBV5-4 and TRBJ2-3; 9 nucleotides align to TRBD1. Germline V gives CDR1 SGHNT, CDR2 YYREEE (reference sequence). With V trimmed by 0 bases and J by 5 bases, 4 bases remained unmatched. This CDR3 has 15 amino acids. The CDR3 region has the DNA TGTGCCAGCAGCTTGGGAGACAGGGGGAGAGATACGCAGTATTTT. Protein product: CASSLGDRGRDTQYF. Together with reference TRBV5-4 and TRBJ2-3, the CDR3 gives the full variable domain: ETGVTQSPTHLIKTRGQQVTLRCSSQSGHNTVSWYQQALGQGPQFIFQYYREEENGRGNFPPRFSGLQFPNYSSELNVNALELDDSALYLCASSLGDRGRDTQYFGPGTRLTVL.

CDR3 DNA sequence: TGTGCCAGCAGCTTACTCTGGGGGACTACGCCCCTGAATGAGCAGTTCTTC. As protein: CASSLLWGTTPLNEQFF. The chain combines TRBV11-2 with TRBJ2-1, with TRBD2 matching over 7 bases. CDR1 and CDR2 from the germline V gene are SGHAT and FQNNGV. V dropped 2 bases and J dropped 7; count of bases not matched to a gene: 14. The CDR3 is made up of 17 amino acids.

The CDR3 reads CASSLFTDTQYF. The CDR3 coding sequence is TGTGCCAGCAGCCTCTTCACAGATACGCAGTATTTT. The chain has TRBV9 and TRBJ2-3; unclear D gene. Germline CDR1 reads SGDLS; CDR2 reads YYNGEE. CDR3 length equals 12 residues. V was shortened by 4 bases and J by 2 bases, with 5 bases between the two germline ends. Looking up the rest from reference TRBV9 and TRBJ2-3 gives the full variable domain: DSGVTQTPKHLITATGQRVTLRCSPRSGDLSVYWYQQSLDQGLQFLIQYYNGEERAKGNILERFSAQQFPDLHSELNLSSLELGDSALYFCASSLFTDTQYFGPGTRLTVL.

The chain recombines TRBV19 with TRBJ1-1; D unresolved. The length of the CDR3 is 14 residues. The germline V and J ends were trimmed by 2 bases and 1 base, with 8 bases remaining between them. Germline CDR1 and CDR2: LNHDA and SQIVND (reference sequence). The CDR3 coding sequence is TGTGCCAGTAGTATAACGGGTTCGAACACTGAAGCTTTCTTT. It specifies CASSITGSNTEAFF.

This rearrangement joins TRBV6-6 to TRBJ2-7; the D is unclear. The germline V and J ends were trimmed by 0 bases and 3 bases, with 6 bases remaining between them. The CDR3 totals 13 residues. Germline V gene lookup returns CDR1 MNHNY and CDR2 SVGAGI (reference sequence). The DNA of the CDR3 is TGTGCCAGCAGTTACTCGGCGGTCTACGAGCAGTACTTC. Translating it yields CASSYSAVYEQYF.

V usage is TRBV6-5 and J usage is TRBJ2-1; D is possibly TRBD2 (5 bases). This CDR3 is built from 16 residues. Looked up from germline, CDR1 is MNHEY and CDR2 is SVGAGI. V was cut by 0 bases and J by 4 bases, with 13 bases left in between. Written as DNA, the CDR3 is TGTGCCAGCAGTTACTCGATTGGAGAGCGGTACAATGAGCAGTTCTTC. As protein: CASSYSIGERYNEQFF.

The chain uses TRBV5-1 and TRBJ2-3; D may be TRBD2 (6 bases). Trimming pared 4 bases from V and 0 bases from J, leaving 12 bases between. Germline CDR1 SGHRS, CDR2 YFSETQ. This CDR3 is 15 amino acids long. CDR3 bases: TGCGCCAGCAGCGCGGGACTTTCTAGCACAGATACGCAGTATTTT. Translated: CASSAGLSSTDTQYF.

V usage is TRBV5-1 and J usage is TRBJ1-4; possibly TRBD1 for D (5 bases). V shed 6 bases and J shed 8 bases, with 20 bases lying between them. Germline V gene sequence: CDR1 SGHRS, CDR2 YFSETQ. The CDR3 consists of 15 residues. As DNA, the CDR3 is TGCGCCAGCACCTACTCAGGGCGGGTAGAGGAAAAACTGTTTTTT. This codes for CASTYSGRVEEKLFF.

V is TRBV6-5 and J is TRBJ2-7; D is possibly TRBD2 (5 bases). V was trimmed by 0 bases and J by 2 bases, leaving 8 bases between them. Germline values: CDR1 MNHEY, CDR2 SVGAGI. The CDR3 has 14 residues. CDR3 sequence: CASSYSSGTYEQYF. CDR3 DNA: TGTGCCAGCAGTTACTCGTCCGGGACCTACGAGCAGTACTTC.

The chain is built from TRBV6-1 and TRBJ2-2; 9 nucleotides line up with TRBD1. The germline V gene encodes CDR1 MNHNS and CDR2 SASEGT. With V trimmed by 3 bases and J by 5 bases, 7 bases remained unmatched. The CDR3 runs 16 residues. The CDR3 DNA follows: TGTGCCAGCAGTGATGGTGGGACAGGGCGGACCGGGGAGCTGTTTTTT. It specifies CASSDGGTGRTGELFF.

The genes are TRBV19 and TRBJ2-1, with 7 nucleotides matching TRBD2. Germline V lookup: CDR1 LNHDA, CDR2 SQIVND (reference sequence). This CDR3 region has 17 residues. V was clipped by 1 base and J by 4 bases; unmatched bases: 10. The CDR3: CASSIAHSAGIYNEQFF. CDR3 nucleotide sequence: TGTGCCAGTAGTATAGCCCACTCAGCGGGAATTTACAATGAGCAGTTCTTC.

The J gene is TRBJ2-6, the V gene TRBV11-2; a weak D match, TRBD2 (6 bases). Trimming left V 1 base short and J 2 bases short, with 9 bases between. From germline, CDR1 is SGHAT and CDR2 FQNNGV. CDR3 size: 16 residues. Written as DNA, the CDR3 is TGTGCCAGCAGCTTAGGATCGGGGGCTGGGGCCAACGTCCTGACTTTC. Protein: CASSLGSGAGANVLTF.

V and J are TRBV2 and TRBJ1-5; the D gene is possibly TRBD1 (5 bases). Deletions cut 3 bases from V and 7 bases from J, with 13 bases between. In germline, CDR1 is SNHLY, CDR2 FYNNEI. CDR3 size: 14 residues. CDR3 coding DNA: TGTGCCAGCAGTGAGGTGGGGACGAGGCAGCCCCAGCATTTT. It encodes CASSEVGTRQPQHF.

V and J are TRBV27 and TRBJ1-4; D gene ambiguous. The CDR3 totals 15 residues. V lost 5 bases and J lost 8, with 18 bases in between. Germline values: CDR1 MNHEY, CDR2 SMNVEV (reference sequence). As DNA, the CDR3 is TGTGCCAGCAGTCCAAACCTGGGCCCCCCGGAAAAACTGTTTTTT. Protein: CASSPNLGPPEKLFF.

V usage is TRBV10-1 and J usage is TRBJ2-5; a possible D gene is TRBD2 (6 bases). Germline CDR1 reads WNHNN; CDR2 reads SYGVQD (reference sequence). This CDR3 contains 15 residues. Trimming shortened V by 8 bases and J by 3 bases, and 19 bases separated the two germline ends. The CDR3 spells CASGGAGLSKETQYF. CDR3 in DNA: TGCGCCAGCGGGGGAGCGGGTCTTTCAAAAGAGACCCAGTACTTC.